A single T cell receptor beta chain is shown here with its context. What this receptor recognizes is not known. No much larger clone exists at a distance of one base, and base qualities are not known. The library relied on the immunoSEQ multiplex PCR assay. For the multiplex PCR, a mixture combining 60 forward primers for TCR Vbeta segments and 13 reverse primers for TCR Jbeta segments was used. The CDR3 region of rearranged TCR beta genes was amplified from genomic DNA with a multiplex PCR assay. On the Illumina HiSeq System, the amplified TCR beta libraries were sequenced as 87-base-pair reads. As for the original processing: A later analysis counted about 80 million unique TCR beta chains across the approximately 700 repertoires, and around 9.9 million of these chains were shared by at least two donors. Raw reads were error-corrected and collapsed into unique sequences by a nearest-neighbor algorithm in which closely related sequences were merged to remove PCR and sequencing errors. Alignment of CDR3 sequences to IMGT reference sequences was used to assign V, D and J gene segments. For a sequence to be retained, a match of at least six nucleotides to both a V gene segment and a J gene segment was required. A rearrangement was called productive if the CDR3 had no stop codons and remained in frame with V and J, and every other rearrangement was called non-productive. CDR3 was defined by IMGT convention, running from the second conserved V-encoded cysteine to the conserved J-encoded phenylalanine. The earlier analysis of more than 450 of the donors excluded sequences that lacked an unambiguous match to a single V gene segment. In an earlier analysis of approximately 500 of the donors, a V segment was called functional when productive rearrangements were above 56.7%, and segregating when the standard deviation between donors exceeded 5%. A statistical classification framework was developed to diagnose cytomegalovirus status using the catalog of TCR beta chain sequences. A later analysis assigned V and J genes by comparing TCR nucleotide sequences with IMGT/GENE-DB human TR gene sequences. Using the TCRdist pipeline, a later analysis assigned CDR3 sequences along with most-parsimonious VDJ recombination scenarios. In a later analysis, every TCR beta chain was defined by the combination of its CDR3 amino acid sequence and its V-gene family, and reads without a unique V-gene family were dropped. To address suspected cross-contamination and a sequencing artifact, a later analysis removed 592 highly shared, low-generation-probability nucleotide sequences. In a later analysis, a clonal expansion index was calculated for each public chain from normalized within-repertoire ranks of inferred template counts. A later analysis computed generation probabilities with a VDJ recombination model fitted to out-of-frame rearrangements, and checked the results against IGoR. In a later analysis, TCR-TCR, TCR-HLA and TCR-CMV co-occurrence was scored with hypergeometric tests, and a repertoire-size bias correction was applied to TCR pairs. To estimate false discovery rates, a later analysis permuted the HLA or CMV assignments 20 times. In a later analysis, co-occurring TCRs were grouped with DBSCAN, and TCRdist sequence similarity was added when clustering was performed within HLA-allele-positive subsets. For co-occurrence clustering, repertoires with fewer than 30,000 or more than 120,000 public chains were excluded, along with five or six repertoires with anomalous nucleotide sharing. Not all clones reach the TCRdb copy of this immuneACCESS table, which keeps in-frame sequences only. Checked studies attribute under half of the gap to unresolved V genes and leave the rest unexplained. D and trimming come from the DNA, and the V and J calls and clone size come from that table. The sample contains about 180,000 clones, 77% of them found a single time. Jointly, the top ten make up 1.4% of the sample.

These data belong to a study of cytomegalovirus exposure and HLA in healthy donors listed by TCRdb under 2017. Looking at the study overall: An earlier analysis of 587 of the donors reported about 280 Gb of sequence data and some 110 million unique TCR beta sequences obtained from about 170 million T cells. Approximately 310 gigabases of sequencing data and approximately 91 million unique TCR sequences made up an early release that covered approximately 700 HLA-typed donors. Of the 350 to 450 genotyped donors, approximately 80% fell in the genetic ancestry cluster associated with self-reported Caucasian donors. The aim of the study was to test whether cataloging public T cell receptors could identify signatures of past pathogen exposure. Every discovery cohort repertoire had been produced on one sequencing platform. A separate validation cohort of over 95 different subjects was used in addition to the roughly 700-subject first cohort. Because of strong linkage in the cohort, roughly 5 DR-DQ haplotypes were treated as single units for association and clustering. To study patterns of TCR occurrence, a later analysis re-analyzed previously published TCR beta repertoires from 700 or so donors and added high-resolution HLA genotyping. An earlier analysis of 587 of the donors used high-throughput TCR beta sequencing to judge whether each TCR beta V gene segment behaved as functional or pseudogenic. Using immunosequencing, the study profiled T cell repertoires from 550 to 750 subjects and related those repertoires to cytomegalovirus serostatus. Both class I and class II loci were covered by HLA typing, at four-digit resolution. A later genetic analysis took genome-wide SNP genotypes for about 55% of the roughly 700 donors and used that subset as a discovery cohort. On average, around 200,000 unique TCR beta nucleotide sequences were sequenced per donor among several hundred genotyped donors of the cohort, with around 19% of those sequences being non-productive. High-throughput TCR immunosequencing, statistical association of individual TCRs with disease status, and machine learning were combined to predict cytomegalovirus infection status. Typing coverage varied by locus: 629-630 donors for A, B, C, DRB1 and DQB1; some 520 for DQA1; over 600 for DPA1; under 490 for DPB1. Donor age, sex, ethnicity and CMV serostatus were compiled alongside the repertoire data. Rather than using new phenotypic data, the later analysis identified candidate immune exposures from TCR beta sequences and from how often those sequences occurred across donors. The study at large found these results: Immune exposure information for the cohort was limited to CMV serostatus. Cytomegalovirus status was reported to be diagnosed by the classifier with high specificity and sensitivity in both the original and validation cohorts. Correlated functional status among segregating V segments might reflect linkage disequilibrium, but an unknown experimental factor could not be ruled out. Most TCR sequences were observed very rarely across donors, whereas some public TCRs were present in many individuals. In an earlier analysis of about 540 of the donors, most TCR beta V segments were observed in productive rearrangements about 90% or about 30% of the time, broadly matching IMGT annotations. Assigning TCR associations to individual alleles was difficult when HLA alleles, especially DR and DQ, strongly co-occurred. Roughly uniform sequencing depth across donors was assumed in presence/absence analyses, although this assumption may not hold. Because the 87-base-pair reads could not distinguish some IMGT-functional V segments, including TRBV6-2 and TRBV6-3, those segments were excluded. The authors suggested that the approach could potentially be generalized to other disease states and immunological phenotypes. Most CMV-associated TCR beta chains appeared to be HLA-restricted in a later analysis, and the HLA associations seemed to be driven largely by CMV exposure. In the study, some 180 TCR beta chains were listed as associated with cytomegalovirus. According to a later genetic analysis, donors in an Asian-associated ancestry cluster had fewer N-insertions in productive TCRs than the roughly 700-donor mean. Because counts were too low, around 17 rarely observed V segments, including chromosome 9 orphons, were left out of the earlier analysis of 500 to 650 of the donors. A group of highly shared sequence variants was considered likely to be a technical artifact of the sequencing pipeline. An association between a missense DCLRE1C variant and V-gene and J-gene trimming of TCR beta chains was found in a later genetic analysis and replicated in an independent cohort. At a false discovery rate of 0.05, a later analysis linked 15,000 to 20,000 TCR beta sequences to specific HLA alleles. The cohort was sequenced for TCR beta chains only, and without alpha or paired-chain data the features that could be detected were limited. Several of the top co-occurrence clusters appeared to be linked to parvovirus B19, influenza, CMV and Epstein-Barr virus, according to a later analysis. In a later analysis, TCR association rates were found to vary across HLA loci, with the most associated TCRs seen for DRB1 alleles and the fewest for HLA-C alleles. HLA typing was unavailable for some donors at each locus, so association tests used only the typed subset. A further reported finding was that TCR beta sequences accurately predicted the HLA-A and HLA-B alleles for most subjects in the first cohort. In a later analysis, HLA-associated TCR beta chains were found to be more clonally expanded and to have lower generation probabilities than equally common non-associated chains. In vitro tests confirmed that three of the cytomegalovirus-associated TCR beta chains recognize cytomegalovirus antigens.

The cohort comprised approximately 700 healthy bone marrow donors. Cohort members were all nominally healthy when sampled, although unrecorded immune exposures were likely present. The donor tested CMV seronegative and was one of the 352 seronegative cohort members. A peripheral blood sample was collected from each donor, and TCR beta sequencing was performed on peripheral blood mononuclear cells. Genomic DNA was extracted from the blood cell samples with the Qiagen DNeasy Blood Extraction Kit. The CDR3 sequence holds 19 residues, the cysteine and phenylalanine included. Kept here is only the CDR3 DNA, which spans 57 bases and is read in frame from base 1. The germline V gene provides CDR1 SNHLY and CDR2 FYNNEI. Trimming removed 3 bases from V and 5 bases from J, leaving 26 bases between the germline ends.

Sample: PBMCs. The TCR was taken from a man aged 18 to 35 in good health and CMV-seronegative. In this chain, TRBV2 is recombined with TRBJ1-5, with no D gene named confidently. The CDR3 has the sequence CASSDPPGPISGPHQPQHF. The DNA reads as follows: TGTGCCAGCAGTGACCCGCCGGGCCCCATTAGCGGGCCACATCAGCCCCAGCATTTT.